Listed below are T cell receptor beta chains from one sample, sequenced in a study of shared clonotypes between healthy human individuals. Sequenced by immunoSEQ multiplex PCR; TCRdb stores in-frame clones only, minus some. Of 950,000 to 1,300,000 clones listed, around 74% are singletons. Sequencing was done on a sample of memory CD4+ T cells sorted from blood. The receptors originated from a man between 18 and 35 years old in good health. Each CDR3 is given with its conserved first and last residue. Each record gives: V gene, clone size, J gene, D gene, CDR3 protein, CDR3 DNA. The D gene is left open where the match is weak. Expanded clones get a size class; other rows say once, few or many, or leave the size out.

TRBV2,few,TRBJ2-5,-,CASSLQETQYF,TGTGCCAGCAGTCTTCAAGAGACCCAGTACTTC
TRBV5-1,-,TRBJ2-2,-,CASSLGTTNTGELFF,TGCGCCAGCAGCTTAGGGACGACGAACACCGGGGAGCTGTTTTTT
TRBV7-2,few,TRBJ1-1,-,CASSLTHPNTEAFF,TGTGCCAGCAGCTTAACACACCCGAACACTGAAGCTTTCTTT
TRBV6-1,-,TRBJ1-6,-,CASSDIGGNSPLHF,TGTGCCAGCAGTGATATAGGGGGTAATTCACCCCTCCACTTT
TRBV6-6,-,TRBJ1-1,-,CASSGRQNTEAFF,TGTGCCAGCAGTGGACGACAGAACACTGAAGCTTTCTTT
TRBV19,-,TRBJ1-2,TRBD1,CASSNRGGYSNYGYTF,TGTGCCAGTAGTAATAGAGGGGGCTACAGTAACTATGGCTACACCTTC
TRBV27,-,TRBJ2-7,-,CASSLGTPYEQYF,TGTGCCAGCAGTTTAGGCACGCCCTACGAGCAGTACTTC
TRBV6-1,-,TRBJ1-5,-,CASSSSDKYQPQHF,TGTGCCAGCAGTTCTTCCGACAAATATCAGCCCCAGCATTTT
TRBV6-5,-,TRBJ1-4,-,CASSDRRGREKLFF,TGTGCCAGCAGCGACAGGAGGGGACGTGAAAAACTGTTTTTT
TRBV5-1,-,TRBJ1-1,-,CASWDVNTEAFF,TGCGCCAGTTGGGACGTCAACACTGAAGCTTTCTTT
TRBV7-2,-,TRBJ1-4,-,CASSLARGRVGEKLFF,TGTGCCAGCAGCTTAGCGCGGGGGCGGGTTGGGGAAAAACTGTTTTTT
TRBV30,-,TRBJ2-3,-,CAWSPGGTSTDTQYF,TGTGCCTGGAGTCCGGGGGGCACTAGCACAGATACGCAGTATTTT
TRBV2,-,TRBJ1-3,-,CATEGDSGNTIYF,TGTGCCACCGAAGGGGACTCTGGAAACACCATATATTTT